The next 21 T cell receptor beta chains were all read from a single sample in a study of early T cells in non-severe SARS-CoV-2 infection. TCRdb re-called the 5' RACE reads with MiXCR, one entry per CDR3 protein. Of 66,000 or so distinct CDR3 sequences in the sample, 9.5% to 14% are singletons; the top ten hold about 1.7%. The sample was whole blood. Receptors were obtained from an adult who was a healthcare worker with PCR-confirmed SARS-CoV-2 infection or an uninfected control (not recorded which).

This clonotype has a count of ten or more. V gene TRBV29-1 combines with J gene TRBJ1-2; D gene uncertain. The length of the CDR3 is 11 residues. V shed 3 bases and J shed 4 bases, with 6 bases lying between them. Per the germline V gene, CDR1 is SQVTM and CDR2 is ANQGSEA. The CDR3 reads CSVDRIYGYTF. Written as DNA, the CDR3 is TGCAGCGTTGATAGGATCTATGGCTACACCTTC.

CDR3 in DNA: TGTGCCAGCAGCTTCCAGGTAGGAGACGAGCAGTACTTC. Its protein product is CASSFQVGDEQYF. The chain uses TRBV11-1 and TRBJ2-7, with no clear D. The CDR3 length is 13 residues. Germline values: CDR1 SGHAT, CDR2 FQDESV (reference sequence). Trimming pared 3 bases from V and 5 bases from J, leaving 11 bases between.

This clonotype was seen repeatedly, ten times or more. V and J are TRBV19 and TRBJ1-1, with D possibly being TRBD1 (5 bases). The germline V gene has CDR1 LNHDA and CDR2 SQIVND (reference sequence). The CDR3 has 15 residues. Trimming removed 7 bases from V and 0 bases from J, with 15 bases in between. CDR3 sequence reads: CASTKAGGMNTEAFF. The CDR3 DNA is TGTGCCAGTACTAAAGCGGGGGGGATGAACACTGAAGCTTTCTTT.

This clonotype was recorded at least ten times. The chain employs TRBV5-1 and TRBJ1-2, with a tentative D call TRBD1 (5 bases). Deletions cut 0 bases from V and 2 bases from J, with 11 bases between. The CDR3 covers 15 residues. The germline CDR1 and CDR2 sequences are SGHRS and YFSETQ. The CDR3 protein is CASSLDGTGNYGYTF. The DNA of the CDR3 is TGCGCCAGCAGCTTGGATGGGACGGGAAACTATGGCTACACCTTC.

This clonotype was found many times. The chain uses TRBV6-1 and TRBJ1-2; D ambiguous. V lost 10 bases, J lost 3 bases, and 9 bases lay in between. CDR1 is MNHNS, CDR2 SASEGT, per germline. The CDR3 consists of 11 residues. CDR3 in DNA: TGTGCCACCACCTTCGACTATGGCTACACCTTC. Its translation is CATTFDYGYTF.

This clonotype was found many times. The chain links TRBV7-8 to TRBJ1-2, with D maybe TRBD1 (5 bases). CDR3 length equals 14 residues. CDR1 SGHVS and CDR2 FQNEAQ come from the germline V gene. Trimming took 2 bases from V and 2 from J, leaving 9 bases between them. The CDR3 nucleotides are TGTGCCAGCAGCTTAAGTAGGGACAACTATGGCTACACCTTC. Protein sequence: CASSLSRDNYGYTF.

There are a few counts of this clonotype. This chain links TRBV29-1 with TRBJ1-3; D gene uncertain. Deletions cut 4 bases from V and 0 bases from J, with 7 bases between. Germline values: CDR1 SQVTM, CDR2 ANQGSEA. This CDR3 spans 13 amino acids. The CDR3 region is CSVAGDSGNTIYF. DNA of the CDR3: TGCAGCGTTGCCGGCGACTCTGGAAACACCATATATTTT.

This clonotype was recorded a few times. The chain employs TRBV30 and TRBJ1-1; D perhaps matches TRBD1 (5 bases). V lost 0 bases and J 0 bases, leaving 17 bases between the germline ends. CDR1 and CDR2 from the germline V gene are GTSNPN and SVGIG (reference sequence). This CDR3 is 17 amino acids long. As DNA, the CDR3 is TGTGCCTGGAGTGTAGGGGCCAGGAGACATTTGAACACTGAAGCTTTCTTT. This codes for CAWSVGARRHLNTEAFF.

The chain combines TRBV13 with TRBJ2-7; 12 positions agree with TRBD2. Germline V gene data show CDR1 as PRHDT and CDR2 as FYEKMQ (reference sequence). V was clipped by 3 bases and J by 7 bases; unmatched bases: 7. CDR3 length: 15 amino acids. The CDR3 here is CASSFLAGGPEEQYF. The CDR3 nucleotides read TGTGCCAGCAGCTTCCTAGCGGGGGGGCCGGAAGAGCAGTACTTC.

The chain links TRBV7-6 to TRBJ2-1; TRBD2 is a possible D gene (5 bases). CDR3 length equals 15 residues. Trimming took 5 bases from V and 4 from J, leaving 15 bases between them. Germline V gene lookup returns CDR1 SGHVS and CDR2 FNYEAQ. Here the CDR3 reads CASSPRTELYNEQFF. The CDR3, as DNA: TGTGCCAGCAGCCCCCGGACTGAGTTATACAATGAGCAGTTCTTC. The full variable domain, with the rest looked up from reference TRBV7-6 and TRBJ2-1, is GAGVSQSPRYKVTKRGQDVALRCDPISGHVSLYWYRQALGQGPEFLTYFNYEAQQDKSGLPNDRFSAERPEGSISTLTIQRTEQRDSAMYRCASSPRTELYNEQFFGPGTRLTVL.

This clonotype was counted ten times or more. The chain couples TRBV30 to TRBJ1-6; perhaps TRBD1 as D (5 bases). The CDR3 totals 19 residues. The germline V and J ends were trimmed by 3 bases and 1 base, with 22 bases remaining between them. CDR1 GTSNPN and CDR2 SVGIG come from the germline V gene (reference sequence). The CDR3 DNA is TGTGCCTGGAGCCCACGTCCGGGGCGCGATGGATCCTATAATTCACCCCTCCACTTT. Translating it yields CAWSPRPGRDGSYNSPLHF. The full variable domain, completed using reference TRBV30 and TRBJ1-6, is SQTIHQWPATLVQPVGSPLSLECTVEGTSNPNLYWYRQAAGRGLQLLFYSVGIGQISSEVPQNLSASRPQDRQFILSSKKLLLSDSGFYLCAWSPRPGRDGSYNSPLHFGNGTRLTVT.

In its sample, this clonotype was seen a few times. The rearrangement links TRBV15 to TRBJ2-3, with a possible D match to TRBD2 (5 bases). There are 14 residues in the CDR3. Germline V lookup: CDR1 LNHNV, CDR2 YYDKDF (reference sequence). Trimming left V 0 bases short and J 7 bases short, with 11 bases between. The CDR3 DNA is TGTGCCACCAGCAGAGATCGGGGATCCTATACGCAGTATTTT. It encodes CATSRDRGSYTQYF.

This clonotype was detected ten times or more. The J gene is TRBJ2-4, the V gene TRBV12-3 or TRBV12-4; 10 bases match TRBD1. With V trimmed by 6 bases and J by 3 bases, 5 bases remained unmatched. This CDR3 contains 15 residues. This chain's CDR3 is CASRGDRGFKNIQYF. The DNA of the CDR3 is TGTGCCAGCAGAGGGGACAGGGGATTCAAAAACATTCAGTACTTC.

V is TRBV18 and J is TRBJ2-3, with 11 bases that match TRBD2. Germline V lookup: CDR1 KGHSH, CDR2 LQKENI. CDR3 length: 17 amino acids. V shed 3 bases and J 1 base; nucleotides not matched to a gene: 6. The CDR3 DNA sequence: TGTGCCAGCTCACCCGTAGTAGCGGGGGGGCGCACAGATACGCAGTATTTT. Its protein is CASSPVVAGGRTDTQYF. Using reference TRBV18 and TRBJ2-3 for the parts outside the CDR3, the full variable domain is NAGVMQNPRHLVRRRGQEARLRCSPMKGHSHVYWYRQLPEEGLKFMVYLQKENIIDESGMPKERFSAEFPKEGPSILRIQQVVRGDSAAYFCASSPVVAGGRTDTQYFGPGTRLTVL.

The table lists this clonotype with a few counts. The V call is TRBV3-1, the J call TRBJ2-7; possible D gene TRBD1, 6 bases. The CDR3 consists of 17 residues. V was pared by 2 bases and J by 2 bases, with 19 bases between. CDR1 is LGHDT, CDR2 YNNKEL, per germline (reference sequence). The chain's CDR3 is CASSQWGKGVYPYEQYF. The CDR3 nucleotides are TGTGCCAGCAGCCAATGGGGTAAGGGGGTGTACCCCTACGAGCAGTACTTC.

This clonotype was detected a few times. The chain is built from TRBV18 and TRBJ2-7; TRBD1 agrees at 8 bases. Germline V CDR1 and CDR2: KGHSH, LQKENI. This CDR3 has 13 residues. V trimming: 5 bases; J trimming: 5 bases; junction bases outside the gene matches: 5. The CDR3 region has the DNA TGTGCCAGCTCAATATTACAGGGGGACGAGCAGTACTTC. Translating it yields CASSILQGDEQYF.

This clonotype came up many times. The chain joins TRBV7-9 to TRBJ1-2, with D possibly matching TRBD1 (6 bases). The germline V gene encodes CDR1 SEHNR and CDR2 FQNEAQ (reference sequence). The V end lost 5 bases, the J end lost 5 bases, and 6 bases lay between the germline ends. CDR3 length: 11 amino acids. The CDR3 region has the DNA TGTGCCAGCAGCCAGGGGTATGGCTACACCTTC. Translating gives CASSQGYGYTF. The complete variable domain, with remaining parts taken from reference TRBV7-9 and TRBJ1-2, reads DTGVSQNPRHKITKRGQNVTFRCDPISEHNRLYWYRQTLGQGPEFLTYFQNEAQLEKSRLLSDRFSAERPKGSFSTLEIQRTEQGDSAMYLCASSQGYGYTFGSGTRLTVV.

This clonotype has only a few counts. The CDR3 coding sequence is TGTGCCAGCAGCCTTGCGGGCAGGGGTACCTACGAGCAGTACTTC. Translated: CASSLAGRGTYEQYF. V gene TRBV14 combines with J gene TRBJ2-7; D may be TRBD1 (6 bases). Germline V lookup: CDR1 SGHDN, CDR2 FVKESK. This CDR3 is 15 amino acids long. V dropped 4 bases and J dropped 2 bases, with 15 bases sitting between them.

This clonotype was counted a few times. The chain's CDR3 is CASSLALGYTGELFF. The DNA for the CDR3 is TGTGCCAGCAGCTTAGCGCTGGGGTACACCGGGGAGCTGTTTTTT. This rearrangement joins TRBV7-6 to TRBJ2-2, with D unclear. The V gene lost 0 bases and the J gene lost 3 bases, with 8 bases spanning the gap. Germline V gene sequence: CDR1 SGHVS, CDR2 FNYEAQ. This CDR3 has 15 amino acids.

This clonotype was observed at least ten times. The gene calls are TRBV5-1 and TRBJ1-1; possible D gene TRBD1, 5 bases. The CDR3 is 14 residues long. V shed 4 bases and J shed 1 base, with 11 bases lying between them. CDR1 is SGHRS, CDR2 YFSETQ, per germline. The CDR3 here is CASSRDGSNTEAFF. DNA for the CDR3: TGCGCCAGCAGCCGGGACGGTTCGAACACTGAAGCTTTCTTT.

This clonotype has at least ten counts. This CDR3 is CASSSPGGQGLTDTQYF. CDR3 nucleotides: TGTGCCAGCAGTTCCCCCGGGGGACAGGGGCTCACAGATACGCAGTATTTT. The rearrangement uses TRBV28 and TRBJ2-3, with 10 bases that match TRBD1. V was clipped by 4 bases and J by 2 bases; unmatched bases: 9. The length of the CDR3 is 17 residues. Germline V gene lookup returns CDR1 MDHEN and CDR2 SYDVKM.